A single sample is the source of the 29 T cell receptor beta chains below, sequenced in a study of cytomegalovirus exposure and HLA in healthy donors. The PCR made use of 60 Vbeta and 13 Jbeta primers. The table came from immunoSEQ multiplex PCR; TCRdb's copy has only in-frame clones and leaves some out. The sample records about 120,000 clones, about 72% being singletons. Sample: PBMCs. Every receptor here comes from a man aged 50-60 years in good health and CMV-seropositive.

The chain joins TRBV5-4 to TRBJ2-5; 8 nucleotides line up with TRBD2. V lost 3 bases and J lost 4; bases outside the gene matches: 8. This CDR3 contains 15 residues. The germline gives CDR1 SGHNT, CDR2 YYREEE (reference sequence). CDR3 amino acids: CASSSPWRGAETQYF. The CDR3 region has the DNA TGTGCCAGCAGCTCCCCATGGCGGGGGGCAGAGACCCAGTACTTC.

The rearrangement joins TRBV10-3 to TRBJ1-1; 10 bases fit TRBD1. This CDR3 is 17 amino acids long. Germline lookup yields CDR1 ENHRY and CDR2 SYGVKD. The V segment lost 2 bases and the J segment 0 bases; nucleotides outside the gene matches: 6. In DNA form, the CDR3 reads TGTGCCATCAGTGAGGGAGGGACAGGGGTCATGAACACTGAAGCTTTCTTT. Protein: CAISEGGTGVMNTEAFF.

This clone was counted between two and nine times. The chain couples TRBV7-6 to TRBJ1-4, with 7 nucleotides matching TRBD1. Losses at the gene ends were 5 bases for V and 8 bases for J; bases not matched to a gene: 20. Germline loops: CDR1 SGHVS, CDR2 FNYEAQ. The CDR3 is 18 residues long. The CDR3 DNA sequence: TGTGCCAGCAGCCCACGCAGAGGGCAGGGGGGAATAAGCGAAAAACTGTTTTTT. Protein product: CASSPRRGQGGISEKLFF.

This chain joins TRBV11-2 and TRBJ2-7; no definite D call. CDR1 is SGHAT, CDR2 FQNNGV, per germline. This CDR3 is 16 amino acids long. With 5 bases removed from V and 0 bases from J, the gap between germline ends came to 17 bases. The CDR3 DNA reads TGTGCCAGCAGCCATTATACCAGACAAGCCTCCTACGAGCAGTACTTC. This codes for CASSHYTRQASYEQYF.

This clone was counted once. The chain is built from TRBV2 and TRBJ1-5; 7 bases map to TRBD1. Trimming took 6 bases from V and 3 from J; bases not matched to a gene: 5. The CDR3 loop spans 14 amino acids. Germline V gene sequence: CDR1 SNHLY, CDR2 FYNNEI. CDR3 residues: CASRKDRLNQPQHF. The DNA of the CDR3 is TGTGCCAGCAGAAAGGACAGGCTCAATCAGCCCCAGCATTTT.

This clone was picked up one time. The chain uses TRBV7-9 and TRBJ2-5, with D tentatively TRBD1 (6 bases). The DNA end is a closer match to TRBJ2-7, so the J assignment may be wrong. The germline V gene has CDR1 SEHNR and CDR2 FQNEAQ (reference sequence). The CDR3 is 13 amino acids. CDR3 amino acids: CASSPQGTYEQYF. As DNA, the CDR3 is TGTGCCAGCAGCCCACAGGGAACCTACGAGCAGTACTTC.

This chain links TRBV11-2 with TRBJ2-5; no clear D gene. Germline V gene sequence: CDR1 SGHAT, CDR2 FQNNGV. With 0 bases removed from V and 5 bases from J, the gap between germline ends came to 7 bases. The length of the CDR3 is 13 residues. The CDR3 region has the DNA TGTGCCAGCAGCTTAGAGAGCTGGGAGACCCAGTACTTC. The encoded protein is CASSLESWETQYF.

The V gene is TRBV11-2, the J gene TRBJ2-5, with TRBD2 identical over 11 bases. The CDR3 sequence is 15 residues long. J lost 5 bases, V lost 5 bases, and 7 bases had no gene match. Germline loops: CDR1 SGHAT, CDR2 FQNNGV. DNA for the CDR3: TGTGCCAGCAGCATTACCTTAGCGGGAGGGGAGACCCAGTACTTC. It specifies CASSITLAGGETQYF.

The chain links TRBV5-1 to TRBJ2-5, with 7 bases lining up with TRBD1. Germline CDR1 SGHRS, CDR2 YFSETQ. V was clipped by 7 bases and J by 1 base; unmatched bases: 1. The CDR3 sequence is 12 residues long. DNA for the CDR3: TGCGCCAGCCGACAGGGCCAAGAGACCCAGTACTTC. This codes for CASRQGQETQYF. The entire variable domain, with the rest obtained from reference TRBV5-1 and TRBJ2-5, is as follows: KAGVTQTPRYLIKTRGQQVTLSCSPISGHRSVSWYQQTPGQGLQFLFEYFSETQRNKGNFPGRFSGRQFSNSRSEMNVSTLELGDSALYLCASRQGQETQYFGPGTRLLVL.

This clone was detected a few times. CDR3: CASRPGTGYYEQYF. The CDR3 DNA reads TGTGCCAGCAGGCCGGGGACAGGGTACTACGAGCAGTACTTC. This sequence joins TRBV28 and TRBJ2-7, with TRBD1 identical over 9 bases. Trimming removed 6 bases from V and 3 bases from J; junction bases left unmatched: 6. CDR3 length equals 14 residues. Germline CDR1 reads MDHEN; CDR2 reads SYDVKM. Full variable domain (remainder filled in from reference TRBV28 and TRBJ2-7): DVKVTQSSRYLVKRTGEKVFLECVQDMDHENMFWYRQDPGLGLRLIYFSYDVKMKEKGDIPEGYSVSREKKERFSLILESASTNQTSMYLCASRPGTGYYEQYFGPGTRLTVT.

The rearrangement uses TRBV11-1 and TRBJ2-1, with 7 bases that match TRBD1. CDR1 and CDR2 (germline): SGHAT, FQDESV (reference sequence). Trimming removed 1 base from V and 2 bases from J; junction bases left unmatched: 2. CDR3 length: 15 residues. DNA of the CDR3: TGTGCCAGCAGCTTAGGACAGGGTCCCTACAATGAGCAGTTCTTC. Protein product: CASSLGQGPYNEQFF.

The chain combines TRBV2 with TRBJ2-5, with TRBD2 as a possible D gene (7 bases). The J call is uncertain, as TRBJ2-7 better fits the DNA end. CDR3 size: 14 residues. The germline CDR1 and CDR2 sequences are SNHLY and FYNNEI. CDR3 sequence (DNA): TGTGCCAGCACCTTGGGGGGGGCCTCCTACGAGCAGTACTTC. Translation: CASTLGGASYEQYF.

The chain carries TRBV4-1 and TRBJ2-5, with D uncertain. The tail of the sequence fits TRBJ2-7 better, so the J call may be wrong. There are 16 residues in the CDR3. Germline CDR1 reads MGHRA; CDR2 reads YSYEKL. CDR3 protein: CASSQVETGIFYEQYF. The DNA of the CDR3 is TGCGCCAGCAGCCAAGTGGAGACTGGAATTTTCTACGAGCAGTACTTC.

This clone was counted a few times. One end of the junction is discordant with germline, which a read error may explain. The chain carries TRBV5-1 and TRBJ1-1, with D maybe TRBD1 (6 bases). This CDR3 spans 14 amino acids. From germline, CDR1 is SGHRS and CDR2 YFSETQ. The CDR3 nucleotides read TGCGCCAGCAGATTGGGGGGCGGTTACACTGAAGCTTTCTTT. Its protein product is CASRLGGGYTEAFF.

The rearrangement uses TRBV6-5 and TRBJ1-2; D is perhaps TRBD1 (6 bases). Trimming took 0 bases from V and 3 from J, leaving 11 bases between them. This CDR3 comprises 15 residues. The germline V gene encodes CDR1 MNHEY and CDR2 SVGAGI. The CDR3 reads CASSYSLTGHYGYTF. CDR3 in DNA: TGTGCCAGCAGTTACTCGTTGACAGGCCACTATGGCTACACCTTC.

The CDR3 here is CASTRGFSEQYF. CDR3 DNA: TGTGCCAGCACGCGGGGTTTCAGCGAGCAGTACTTC. The chain carries TRBV28 and TRBJ2-7; a possible D gene is TRBD2 (6 bases). Germline V gene sequence: CDR1 MDHEN, CDR2 SYDVKM. With 7 bases removed from V and 6 bases from J, the gap between germline ends came to 13 bases. CDR3 length: 12 amino acids.

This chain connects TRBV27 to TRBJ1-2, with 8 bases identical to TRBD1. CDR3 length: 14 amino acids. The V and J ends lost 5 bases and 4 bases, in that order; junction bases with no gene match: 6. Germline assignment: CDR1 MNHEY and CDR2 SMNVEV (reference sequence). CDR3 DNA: TGTGCCAGCAGTCATCGGACAGGGAGCTATGGCTACACCTTC. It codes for CASSHRTGSYGYTF.

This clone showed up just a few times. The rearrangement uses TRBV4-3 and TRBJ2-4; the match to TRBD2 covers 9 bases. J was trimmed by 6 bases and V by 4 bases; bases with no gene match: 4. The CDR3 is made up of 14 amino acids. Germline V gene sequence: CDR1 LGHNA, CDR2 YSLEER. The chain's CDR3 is CASSLSSGTNIQYF. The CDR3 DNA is TGCGCCAGCAGCCTCTCTAGCGGGACAAACATTCAGTACTTC.

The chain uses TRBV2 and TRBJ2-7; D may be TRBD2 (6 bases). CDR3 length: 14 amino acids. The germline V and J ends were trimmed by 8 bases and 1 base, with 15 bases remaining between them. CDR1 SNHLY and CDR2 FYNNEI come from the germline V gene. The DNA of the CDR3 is TGTGCCAGCCAGCAGGTAGCGGCATCCTACGAGCAGTACTTC. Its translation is CASQQVAASYEQYF.

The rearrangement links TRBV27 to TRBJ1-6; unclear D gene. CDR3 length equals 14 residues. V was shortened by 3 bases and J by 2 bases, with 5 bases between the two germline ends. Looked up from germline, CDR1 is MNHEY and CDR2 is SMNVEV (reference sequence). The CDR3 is CASSLRAYNSPLHF. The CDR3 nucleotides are TGTGCCAGCAGTTTGAGGGCCTATAATTCACCCCTCCACTTT.

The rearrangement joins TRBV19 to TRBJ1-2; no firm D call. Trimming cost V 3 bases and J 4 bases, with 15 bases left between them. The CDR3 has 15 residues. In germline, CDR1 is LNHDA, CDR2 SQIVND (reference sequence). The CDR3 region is CASSISPGDLYGYTF. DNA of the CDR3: TGTGCCAGTAGTATCAGTCCTGGAGACCTCTATGGCTACACCTTC.

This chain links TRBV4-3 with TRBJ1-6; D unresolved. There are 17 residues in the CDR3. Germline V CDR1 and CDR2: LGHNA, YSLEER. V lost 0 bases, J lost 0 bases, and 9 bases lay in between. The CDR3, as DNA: TGCGCCAGCAGCCAAGACCCCCATAGCTCCTATAATTCACCCCTCCACTTT. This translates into CASSQDPHSSYNSPLHF.

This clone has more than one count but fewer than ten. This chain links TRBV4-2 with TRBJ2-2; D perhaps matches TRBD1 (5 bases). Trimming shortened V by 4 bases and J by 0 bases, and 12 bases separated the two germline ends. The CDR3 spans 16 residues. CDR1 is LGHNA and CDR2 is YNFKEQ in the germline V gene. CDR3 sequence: CASSPIRETNTGELFF. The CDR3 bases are TGTGCCAGCAGCCCAATCAGGGAAACGAACACCGGGGAGCTGTTTTTT.

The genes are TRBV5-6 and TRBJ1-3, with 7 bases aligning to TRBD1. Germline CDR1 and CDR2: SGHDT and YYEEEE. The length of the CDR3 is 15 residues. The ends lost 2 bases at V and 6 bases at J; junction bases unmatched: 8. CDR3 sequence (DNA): TGTGCCAGCAGCTTTGACCCGGGACAGAAAAACACCATATATTTT. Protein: CASSFDPGQKNTIYF.

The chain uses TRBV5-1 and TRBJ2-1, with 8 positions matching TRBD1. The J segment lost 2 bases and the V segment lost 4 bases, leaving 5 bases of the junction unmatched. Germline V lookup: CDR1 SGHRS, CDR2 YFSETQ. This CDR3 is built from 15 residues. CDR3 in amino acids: CASSPRQGTYNEQFF. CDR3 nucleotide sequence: TGCGCCAGCAGCCCGCGACAGGGGACCTACAATGAGCAGTTCTTC.

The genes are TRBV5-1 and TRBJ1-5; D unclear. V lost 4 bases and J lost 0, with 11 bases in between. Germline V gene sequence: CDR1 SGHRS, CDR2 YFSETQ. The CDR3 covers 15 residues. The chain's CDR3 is CASSEDLNSNQPQHF. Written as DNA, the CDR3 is TGCGCCAGCAGCGAGGACTTAAATAGCAATCAGCCCCAGCATTTT.

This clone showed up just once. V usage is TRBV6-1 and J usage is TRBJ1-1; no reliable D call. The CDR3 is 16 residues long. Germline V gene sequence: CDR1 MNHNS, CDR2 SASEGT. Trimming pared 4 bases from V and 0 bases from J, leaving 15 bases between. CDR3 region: CASSGTLRALNTEAFF. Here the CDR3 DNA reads TGTGCCAGCAGTGGGACGTTGAGGGCCCTGAACACTGAAGCTTTCTTT.

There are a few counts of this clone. CDR3 sequence reads: CASSFVSTSGTNEQFF. The CDR3 bases are TGTGCCAGCAGCTTTGTATCTACTAGCGGGACCAATGAGCAGTTCTTC. The chain couples TRBV7-6 to TRBJ2-1; 10 bases align to TRBD2. The CDR3 covers 16 residues. V trimming: 3 bases; J trimming: 6 bases; junction bases outside the gene matches: 8. Germline values: CDR1 SGHVS, CDR2 FNYEAQ.

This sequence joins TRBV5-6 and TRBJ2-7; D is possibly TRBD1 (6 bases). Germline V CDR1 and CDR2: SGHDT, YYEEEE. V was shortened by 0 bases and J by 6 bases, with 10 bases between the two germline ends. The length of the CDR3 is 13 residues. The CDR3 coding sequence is TGTGCCAGCAGCTTGGCCCCCAGGGGCGAGCAGTACTTC. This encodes CASSLAPRGEQYF.